This T cell receptor beta chain was profiled in a study of blood T cell repertoires in COVID-19. Study information: The study drew acute and convalescent COVID-19 samples from the United States, Italy and Spain.

A Seattle source enrolled patients during active infection and followed them longitudinally. Only in-frame clones appear in the TCRdb table, and some are missing; sequencing was by immunoSEQ multiplex PCR. The data show about 180,000 clones, about 87% seen once. V dropped 5 bases and J dropped 2; count of bases not matched to a gene: 4. The CDR3 has 15 residues. In germline, CDR1 is MDHEN, CDR2 SYDVKM. This TCR was sampled from a woman aged 70-85 years with COVID-19, enrolled during active disease. Source material: peripheral blood. The chain links TRBV28 to TRBJ1-4, with 8 positions matching TRBD1. The CDR3 bases are TGTGCCAGCAGTCCGTACAGGGGGACTAATGAAAAACTGTTTTTT. Its translation is CASSPYRGTNEKLFF.